The 27 T cell receptor beta chains given below trace back to one sample, sequenced in a study of sequential checkpoint blockade in melanoma. The assay was immunoSEQ multiplex PCR, and TCRdb's table has in-frame clones only and misses some. This sample carries 10,000 to 15,000 clones, roughly four fifths of them seen once, and the ten largest clones take about 50%. Treatment here: randomized to nivolumab then ipilimumab (arm A) or the reverse (arm B). Sample: CD8+ T cells sorted from blood (inferred from file names), taken from a patient given nivolumab and ipilimumab in sequence. All receptors come from a human patient with melanoma. Some clones in this sample may be carry-over from other donors' samples.

This clone was observed once. This chain connects TRBV5-1 to TRBJ2-7; 7 bases line up with TRBD2. Germline CDR1 SGHRS, CDR2 YFSETQ. Losses at the gene ends were 1 base for V and 3 bases for J; bases not matched to a gene: 7. CDR3 length: 15 residues. The DNA for the CDR3 is TGCGCCAGCAGCTTGACCGGGACTACCTTCTACGAGCAGTACTTC. Amino acid sequence: CASSLTGTTFYEQYF.

Note on this clone: An end of the junction differs from the germline gene, which may be a read error. The same CDR3 arises from other DNA sequences in this sample as well. The chain links TRBV4-1 to TRBJ2-3, with D maybe TRBD2 (5 bases). The CDR3 length is 14 residues. Germline CDR1 MGHRA, CDR2 YSYEKL. The CDR3 DNA reads TGTGCCAGCAGCCAAGAAACTTTAGCGGATACGCAGTATTTT. Translation: CASSQETLADTQYF.

This clone was seen once. This chain joins TRBV7-2 and TRBJ2-7; D unresolved. There are 14 residues in the CDR3. Germline V lookup: CDR1 SGHTA, CDR2 FQGNSA. Between the trimmed V and J ends, which lost 3 bases and 3 bases, there was a span of 12 bases. DNA for the CDR3: TGTGCCAGCAGCTTCCTTAACTCCCTCTACGAGCAGTACTTC. Amino acids: CASSFLNSLYEQYF.

The chain carries TRBV28 and TRBJ2-6; unclear D gene. V shed 4 bases and J shed 0 bases, with 7 bases lying between them. Germline V gene lookup returns CDR1 MDHEN and CDR2 SYDVKM. The length of the CDR3 is 15 residues. CDR3 nucleotide sequence: TGTGCCAGCAGTTCCCCCAGCTCTGGGGCCAACGTCCTGACTTTC. It specifies CASSSPSSGANVLTF. Filled out from reference TRBV28 and TRBJ2-6, the complete variable domain reads DVKVTQSSRYLVKRTGEKVFLECVQDMDHENMFWYRQDPGLGLRLIYFSYDVKMKEKGDIPEGYSVSREKKERFSLILESASTNQTSMYLCASSSPSSGANVLTFGAGSRLTVL.

The chain combines TRBV12-5 with TRBJ1-2, with D possibly TRBD1 on 5 matching bases. CDR1 is LGHNT and CDR2 is FRNRAP in the germline V gene. This CDR3 comprises 13 residues. Trimming took 0 bases from V and 8 from J, leaving 10 bases between them. Here the CDR3 reads CASGLVAGRGYTF. CDR3 in DNA: TGTGCTAGTGGTTTGGTTGCAGGGCGAGGCTACACCTTC.

This rearrangement joins TRBV15 to TRBJ2-7, with D tentatively TRBD1 (6 bases). Germline CDR1 and CDR2: LNHNV and YYDKDF (reference sequence). There are 12 residues in the CDR3. V was trimmed by 5 bases and J by 2 bases, leaving 7 bases between them. CDR3: CATSGQTYEQYF. CDR3 DNA: TGTGCCACCAGCGGACAGACCTACGAGCAGTACTTC.

The chain couples TRBV9 to TRBJ1-5, with 8 nucleotides matching TRBD1. The CDR3 spans 14 residues. CDR1 is SGDLS, CDR2 YYNGEE, per germline. The V gene end was trimmed by 7 bases and the J gene end by 7 bases; junction bases not matched to a gene: 10. The CDR3 bases are TGTGCCAGCGGGGCCGGGACAGGAGGACAGCCCCAGCATTTT. Its protein is CASGAGTGGQPQHF.

The rearrangement joins TRBV19 to TRBJ2-1, with 8 bases lining up with TRBD1. V was clipped by 9 bases and J by 5 bases; unmatched bases: 18. The germline V gene has CDR1 LNHDA and CDR2 SQIVND (reference sequence). The CDR3 loop spans 17 amino acids. CDR3 coding DNA: TGTGCCAGCACCTCTCGACGCCAGGGACAGGTACACAATGAGCAGTTCTTC. Encoded protein: CASTSRRQGQVHNEQFF.

V and J are TRBV4-3 and TRBJ1-2; a weak D match, TRBD1 (5 bases). The V end was cut by 0 bases, the J end by 4 bases, with 9 bases between. The CDR3 contains 14 residues. CDR1 and CDR2 from the germline V gene are LGHNA and YSLEER. The CDR3 protein is CASSQEGGGYGYTF. CDR3 nucleotides: TGCGCCAGCAGCCAAGAGGGGGGAGGCTATGGCTACACCTTC.

The V call is TRBV19, the J call TRBJ2-5, with D perhaps TRBD1 (6 bases). Trimming cost V 6 bases and J 1 base, with 15 bases left between them. Germline V gene lookup returns CDR1 LNHDA and CDR2 SQIVND (reference sequence). The CDR3 extends over 15 amino acids. CDR3 region: CASSRGYGVQETQYF. Here the CDR3 DNA reads TGTGCCAGTAGCAGGGGCTACGGGGTCCAAGAGACCCAGTACTTC.

There are a few counts of this clone. This rearrangement joins TRBV10-3 to TRBJ1-3; the D gene is possibly TRBD1 (5 bases). CDR1 ENHRY and CDR2 SYGVKD come from the germline V gene. The CDR3 is 16 residues long. V gave up 6 bases and J gave up 0 bases, with 15 bases separating them. The CDR3 spells CAIRREGTSSGNTIYF. The CDR3 DNA reads as TGTGCCATCAGGAGGGAGGGGACCAGCTCTGGAAACACCATATATTTT.

Here the CDR3 DNA reads TGTGCCAGCAGTGTTCCCCGACACCCGAGCTCCTACAATGAGCAGTTCTTC. Residues: CASSVPRHPSSYNEQFF. The V call is TRBV2, the J call TRBJ2-1; D not certain. The CDR3 spans 17 residues. The germline CDR1 and CDR2 sequences are SNHLY and FYNNEI. V was pared by 4 bases and J by 0 bases, with 16 bases between.

The chain combines TRBV28 with TRBJ1-1; 8 bases agree with TRBD1. The ends lost 3 bases at V and 4 bases at J; junction bases unmatched: 7. Germline lookup yields CDR1 MDHEN and CDR2 SYDVKM. This CDR3 spans 15 amino acids. In nucleotides, the CDR3 is TGTGCCAGCAGTTTGCGCAGGACAGGGTCCACTGAAGCTTTCTTT. Translating gives CASSLRRTGSTEAFF. Looking up the rest from reference TRBV28 and TRBJ1-1 gives the full variable domain: DVKVTQSSRYLVKRTGEKVFLECVQDMDHENMFWYRQDPGLGLRLIYFSYDVKMKEKGDIPEGYSVSREKKERFSLILESASTNQTSMYLCASSLRRTGSTEAFFGQGTRLTVV.

This chain connects TRBV7-1 to TRBJ1-2; D not resolved. TRBV7-1 is classed as an ORF, of uncertain function. The CDR3 spans 16 residues. V dropped 4 bases and J dropped 1 base, with 16 bases sitting between them. The CDR3 sequence: CASSLPDTPLNYGYTF. CDR3 coding DNA: TGTGCCAGCAGCTTACCTGATACTCCCCTTAACTATGGCTACACCTTC.

The chain is built from TRBV6-5 and TRBJ1-1; D remains unclear. CDR1 MNHEY and CDR2 SVGAGI come from the germline V gene. The length of the CDR3 is 13 residues. V gave up 0 bases and J gave up 8 bases, with 10 bases separating them. CDR3 sequence reads: CASSYSSLNEAFF. The DNA of the CDR3 is TGTGCCAGCAGTTACTCGAGTTTAAACGAAGCTTTCTTT.

This clone was recorded once. This chain links TRBV6-5 with TRBJ2-7; 8 positions agree with TRBD1. J gave up 0 bases and V 5 bases, and 6 bases lay outside the gene matches. CDR1 and CDR2 (germline): MNHEY, SVGAGI. CDR3 length equals 15 residues. For the CDR3, the DNA is TGTGCCAGCAGTGGCGGACAGGGAAGCTCCTACGAGCAGTACTTC. As protein: CASSGGQGSSYEQYF.

V usage is TRBV25-1 and J usage is TRBJ1-4, with 8 nucleotides matching TRBD1. Trimming took 6 bases from V and 8 from J; bases not matched to a gene: 11. CDR1 and CDR2 from the germline V gene are MGHDK and SYGVNS. The CDR3 is 15 amino acids. CDR3 nucleotides: TGTGCCAGCAGGGTCCGACAGGGGCTGGAAGAAAAACTGTTTTTT. This gives the protein CASRVRQGLEEKLFF.

This rearrangement joins TRBV21-1 to TRBJ2-7; the table assigns TRBD2, which was not confirmed against the DNA. TRBV21-1 is a pseudogene. The CDR3 covers 15 residues. CDR3 DNA: TGTGCCAGCAGCTTTCGGGACTGGGGGGACTACGAGCAGTACTTC. Residues: CASSFRDWGDYEQYF.

The CDR3 bases are TGTGCCAGCAGCACTAATCAGCCCCAGCATTTT. Translating gives CASSTNQPQHF. This chain joins TRBV11-1 and TRBJ1-5; D not resolved. The CDR3 totals 11 residues. The germline V gene encodes CDR1 SGHAT and CDR2 FQDESV (reference sequence). The ends were cut back, 5 bases at V and 4 bases at J, with 3 bases in the middle.

The rearrangement joins TRBV7-9 to TRBJ1-2, with D possibly being TRBD1 (5 bases). This CDR3 spans 14 amino acids. Trimming removed 3 bases from V and 0 bases from J, with 8 bases in between. Germline V gene data show CDR1 as SEHNR and CDR2 as FQNEAQ (reference sequence). Here the CDR3 DNA reads TGTGCCAGCAGCTTCCAGACAGCTAACTATGGCTACACCTTC. It yields the protein CASSFQTANYGYTF.

This CDR3 is CAPHGVYEQYF. For the CDR3, the DNA is TGTGCCCCACACGGGGTGTACGAGCAGTACTTC. The chain links TRBV25-1 to TRBJ2-5, with D possibly being TRBD2 (5 bases). The DNA end is a closer match to TRBJ2-7, so the J assignment may be wrong. Germline values: CDR1 MGHDK, CDR2 SYGVNS. The CDR3 length is 11 residues.

In its sample, this clone was seen a few times. J is TRBJ2-1 and V is TRBV6-1; 9 positions agree with TRBD1. After removal of 4 bases from V and 8 bases from J, the junction contained 9 bases not matched to a gene. The CDR3 is 15 amino acids. CDR1 is MNHNS, CDR2 SASEGT, per germline. The CDR3 coding sequence is TGTGCCAGCAGTGGGGGGGGACAGGGTTCGGATGAGCAGTTCTTC. This encodes CASSGGGQGSDEQFF.

This clone was observed a handful of times. J is TRBJ2-1 and V is TRBV4-1; 10 bases are a match to TRBD1. J gave up 6 bases and V 1 base, and 3 bases lay outside the gene matches. CDR1 and CDR2 from the germline V gene are MGHRA and YSYEKL. CDR3 size: 15 residues. CDR3 nucleotides: TGCGCCAGCAGCCAAGGACAGGGGGCCGGCAATGAGCAGTTCTTC. Protein: CASSQGQGAGNEQFF.

This CDR3 is CASSATQGFPYEQYF. The DNA for the CDR3 is TGTGCCAGCAGTGCGACGCAGGGTTTCCCCTACGAGCAGTACTTC. This chain joins TRBV2 and TRBJ2-7; D is possibly TRBD1 (5 bases). The CDR3 has 15 amino acids. Trimming stripped 4 bases from V and 2 bases from J, with 15 bases between. Germline lookup yields CDR1 SNHLY and CDR2 FYNNEI.

This clone was detected only once. The genes are TRBV10-3 and TRBJ1-2; 7 bases match TRBD1. This CDR3 region has 16 residues. Germline V gene data show CDR1 as ENHRY and CDR2 as SYGVKD. The J segment lost 6 bases and the V segment lost 1 base, leaving 11 bases of the junction unmatched. CDR3 in amino acids: CAISEWWDSGYHGYTF. In DNA, the CDR3 is TGTGCCATCAGTGAGTGGTGGGACAGTGGTTATCATGGCTACACCTTC.

The chain joins TRBV27 to TRBJ2-3; tentatively, D is TRBD2 (5 bases). Looked up from germline, CDR1 is MNHEY and CDR2 is SMNVEV (reference sequence). This CDR3 contains 14 residues. The V and J ends lost 5 bases and 1 base respectively, with 10 bases between them. The CDR3 sequence: CASSPRTRTDTQYF. As DNA, the CDR3 is TGTGCCAGCAGTCCGAGGACTCGCACAGATACGCAGTATTTT.

V usage is TRBV29-1 and J usage is TRBJ1-2; 9 bases are shared with TRBD1. Germline CDR1 and CDR2: SQVTM and ANQGSEA. The trim removed 7 bases at V and 5 bases at J, leaving 5 bases unmatched. This CDR3 spans 12 amino acids. The CDR3 DNA reads as TGCAGCGCCCGGGACAGGGAGTATGGCTACACCTTC. Amino acid sequence: CSARDREYGYTF.